Following are 4 T cell receptor beta chains from one sample sequenced in a study of T cell responses to AZD1222 COVID-19 vaccine. The table came from immunoSEQ multiplex PCR; TCRdb's copy has only in-frame clones and leaves some out. This table has 150,000 to 200,000 clones, around 90% appearing once. Source: peripheral blood, taken 28 days after the second AZD1222 dose. These receptors originate from an adult who received the AZD1222 COVID-19 vaccine.

The genes are TRBV6-4 and TRBJ1-1, with a tentative D call TRBD1 (5 bases). The CDR3 consists of 16 residues. CDR1 is MRHNA and CDR2 is SNTAGT in the germline V gene. V was cut by 7 bases and J by 7 bases, with 25 bases left in between. CDR3 region: CASMRDAAGPPYEAFF. In nucleotides, the CDR3 is TGTGCCAGCATGCGGGATGCGGCGGGGCCTCCGTATGAAGCTTTCTTT.

The V gene is TRBV7-8, the J gene TRBJ1-2; D unclear. This CDR3 region has 13 residues. The V gene lost 5 bases and the J gene lost 9 bases, with 16 bases spanning the gap. The germline CDR1 and CDR2 sequences are SGHVS and FQNEAQ. CDR3 residues: CASSQASIGSYTF. The CDR3 bases are TGTGCCAGCAGCCAGGCCTCAATTGGGAGCTACACCTTC.

This chain joins TRBV19 and TRBJ1-1; D not certain. V gave up 1 base and J gave up 4 bases, with 10 bases separating them. Germline V CDR1 and CDR2: LNHDA, SQIVND (reference sequence). This CDR3 spans 14 amino acids. CDR3 sequence (DNA): TGTGCCAGTAGTATAGTGGGAGTCTCCACTGAAGCTTTCTTT. Translation: CASSIVGVSTEAFF.

The CDR3 protein is CASSREHPGYGYTF. In nucleotides, the CDR3 is TGCGCCAGCAGCAGGGAGCACCCTGGCTATGGCTACACCTTC. The rearrangement joins TRBV4-1 to TRBJ1-2; no reliable D call. V lost 5 bases and J lost 4, with 14 bases in between. Germline V gene data show CDR1 as MGHRA and CDR2 as YSYEKL. The CDR3 contains 14 residues.